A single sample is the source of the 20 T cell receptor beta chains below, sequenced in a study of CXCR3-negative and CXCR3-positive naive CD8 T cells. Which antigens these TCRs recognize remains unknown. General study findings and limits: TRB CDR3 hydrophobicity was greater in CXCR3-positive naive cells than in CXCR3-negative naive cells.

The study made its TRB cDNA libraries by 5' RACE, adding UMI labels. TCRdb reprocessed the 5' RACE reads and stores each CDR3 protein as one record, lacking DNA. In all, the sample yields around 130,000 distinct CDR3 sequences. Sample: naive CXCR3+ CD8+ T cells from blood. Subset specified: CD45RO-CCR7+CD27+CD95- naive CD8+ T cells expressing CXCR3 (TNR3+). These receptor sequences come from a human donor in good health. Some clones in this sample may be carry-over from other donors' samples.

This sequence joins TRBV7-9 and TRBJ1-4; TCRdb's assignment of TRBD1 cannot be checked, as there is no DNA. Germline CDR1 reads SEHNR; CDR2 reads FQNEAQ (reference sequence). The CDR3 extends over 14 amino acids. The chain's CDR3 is CASSVPTDNEKLFF.

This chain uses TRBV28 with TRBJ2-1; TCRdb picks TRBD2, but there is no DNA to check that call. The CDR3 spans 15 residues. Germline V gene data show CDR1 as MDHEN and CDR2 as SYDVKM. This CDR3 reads CASSERDSYWDEQFF.

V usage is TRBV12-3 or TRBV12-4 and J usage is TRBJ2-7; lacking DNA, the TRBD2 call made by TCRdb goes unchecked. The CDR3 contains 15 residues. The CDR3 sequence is CASSRSGRPLYEQYF.

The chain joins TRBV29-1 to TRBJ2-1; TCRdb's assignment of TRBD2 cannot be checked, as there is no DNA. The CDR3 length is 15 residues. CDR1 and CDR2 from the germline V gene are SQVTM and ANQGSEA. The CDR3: CSVEGESGGINEQFF.

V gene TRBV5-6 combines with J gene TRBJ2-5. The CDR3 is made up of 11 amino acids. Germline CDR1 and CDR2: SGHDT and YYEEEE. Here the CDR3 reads CASTSGETQYF.

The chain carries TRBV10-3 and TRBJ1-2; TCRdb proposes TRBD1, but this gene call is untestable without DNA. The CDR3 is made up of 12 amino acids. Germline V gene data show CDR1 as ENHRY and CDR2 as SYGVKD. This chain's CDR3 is CAITGTGLGYTF.

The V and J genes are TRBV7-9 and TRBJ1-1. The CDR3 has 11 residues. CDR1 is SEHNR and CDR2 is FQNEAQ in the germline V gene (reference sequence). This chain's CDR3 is CASSLEGTSFF.

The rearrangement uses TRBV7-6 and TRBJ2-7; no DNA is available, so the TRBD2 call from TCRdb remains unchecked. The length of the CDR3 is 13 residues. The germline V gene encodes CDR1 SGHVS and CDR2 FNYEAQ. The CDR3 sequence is CASSPGPAYEQYF.

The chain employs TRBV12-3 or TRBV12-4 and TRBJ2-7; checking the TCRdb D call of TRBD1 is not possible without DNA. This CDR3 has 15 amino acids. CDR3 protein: CASSPPGTVTYEQYF.

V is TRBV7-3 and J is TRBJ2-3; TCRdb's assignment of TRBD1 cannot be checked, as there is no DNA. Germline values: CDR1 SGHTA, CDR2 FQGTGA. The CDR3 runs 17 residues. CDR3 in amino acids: CASSPGPINFLPDTQYF.

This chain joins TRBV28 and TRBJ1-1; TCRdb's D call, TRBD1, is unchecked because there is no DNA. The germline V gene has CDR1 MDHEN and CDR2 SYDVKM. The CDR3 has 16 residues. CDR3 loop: CASSPGTGWKNTEAFF.

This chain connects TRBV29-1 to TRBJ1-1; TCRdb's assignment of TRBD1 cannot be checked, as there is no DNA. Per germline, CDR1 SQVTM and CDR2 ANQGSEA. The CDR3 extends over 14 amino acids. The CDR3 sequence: CSVDGGTGNTEAFF.

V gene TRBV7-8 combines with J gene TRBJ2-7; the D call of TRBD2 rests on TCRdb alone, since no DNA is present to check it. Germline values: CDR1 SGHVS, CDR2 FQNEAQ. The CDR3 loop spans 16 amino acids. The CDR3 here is CASSLPTSGGSGEQYF.

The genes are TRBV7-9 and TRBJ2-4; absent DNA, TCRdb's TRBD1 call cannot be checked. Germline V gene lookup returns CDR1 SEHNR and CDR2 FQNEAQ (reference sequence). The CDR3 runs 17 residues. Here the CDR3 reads CASSKPGQGLAKNIQYF. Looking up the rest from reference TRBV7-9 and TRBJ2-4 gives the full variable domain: DTGVSQNPRHKITKRGQNVTFRCDPISEHNRLYWYRQTLGQGPEFLTYFQNEAQLEKSRLLSDRFSAERPKGSFSTLEIQRTEQGDSAMYLCASSKPGQGLAKNIQYFGAGTRLSVL.

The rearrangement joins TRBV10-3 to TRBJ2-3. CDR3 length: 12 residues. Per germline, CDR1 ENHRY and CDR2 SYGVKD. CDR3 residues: CAISEWTDTQYF.

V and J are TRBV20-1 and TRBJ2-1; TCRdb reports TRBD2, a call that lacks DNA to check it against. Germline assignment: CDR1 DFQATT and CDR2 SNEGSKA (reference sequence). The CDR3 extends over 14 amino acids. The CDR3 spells CSARAGTSQVEQFF.

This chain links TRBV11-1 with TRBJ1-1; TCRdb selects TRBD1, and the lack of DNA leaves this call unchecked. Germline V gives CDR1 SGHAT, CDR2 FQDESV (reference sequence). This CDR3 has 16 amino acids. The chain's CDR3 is CASSPRPGQGDTEAFF. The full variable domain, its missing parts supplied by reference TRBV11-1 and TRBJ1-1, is EAEVAQSPRYKITEKSQAVAFWCDPISGHATLYWYRQILGQGPELLVQFQDESVVDDSQLPKDRFSAERLKGVDSTLKIQPAELGDSAMYLCASSPRPGQGDTEAFFGQGTRLTVV.

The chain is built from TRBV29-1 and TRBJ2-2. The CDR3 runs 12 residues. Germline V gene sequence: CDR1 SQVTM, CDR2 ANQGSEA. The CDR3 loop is CSVVTNTGELFF.

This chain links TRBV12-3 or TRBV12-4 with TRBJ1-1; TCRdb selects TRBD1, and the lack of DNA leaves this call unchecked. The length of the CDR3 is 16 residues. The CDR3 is CASSPGRGDRNTEAFF.

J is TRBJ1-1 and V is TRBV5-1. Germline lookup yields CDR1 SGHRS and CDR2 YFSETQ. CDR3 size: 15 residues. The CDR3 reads CASSLGAAMNTEAFF.